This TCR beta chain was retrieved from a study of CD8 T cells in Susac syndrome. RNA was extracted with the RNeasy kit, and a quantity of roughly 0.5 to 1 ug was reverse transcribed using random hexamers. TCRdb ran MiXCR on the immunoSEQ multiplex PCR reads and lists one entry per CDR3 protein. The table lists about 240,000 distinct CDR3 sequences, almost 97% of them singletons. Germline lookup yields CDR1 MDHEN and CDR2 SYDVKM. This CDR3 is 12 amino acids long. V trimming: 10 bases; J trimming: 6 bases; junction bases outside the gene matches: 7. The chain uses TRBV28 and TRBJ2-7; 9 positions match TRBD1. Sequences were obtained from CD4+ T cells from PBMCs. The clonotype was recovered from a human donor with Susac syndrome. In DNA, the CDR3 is TGTGCCAAACTGGACAGGGGAGGCGAGCAGTACTTC. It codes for CAKLDRGGEQYF.